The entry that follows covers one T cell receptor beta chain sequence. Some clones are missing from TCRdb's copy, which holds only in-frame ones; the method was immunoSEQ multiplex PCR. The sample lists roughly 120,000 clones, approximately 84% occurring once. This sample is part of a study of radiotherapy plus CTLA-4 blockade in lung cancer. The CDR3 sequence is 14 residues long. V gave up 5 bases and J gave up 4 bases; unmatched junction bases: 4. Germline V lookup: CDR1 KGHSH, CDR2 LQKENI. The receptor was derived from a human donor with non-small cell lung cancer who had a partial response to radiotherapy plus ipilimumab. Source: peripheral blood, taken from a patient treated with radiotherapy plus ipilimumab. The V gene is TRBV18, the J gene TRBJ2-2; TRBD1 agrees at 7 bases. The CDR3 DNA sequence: TGTGCCAGCTCAGAACAGGGGACCACCGGGGAGCTGTTTTTT. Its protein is CASSEQGTTGELFF. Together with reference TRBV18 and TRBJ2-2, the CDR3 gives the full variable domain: NAGVMQNPRHLVRRRGQEARLRCSPMKGHSHVYWYRQLPEEGLKFMVYLQKENIIDESGMPKERFSAEFPKEGPSILRIQQVVRGDSAAYFCASSEQGTTGELFFGEGSRLTVL.